A selection of T cell receptor beta chains follows, all from one sample in a study of blood T cell repertoires in COVID-19. Profiled with immunoSEQ multiplex PCR; TCRdb holds only in-frame clones, not every one. In the table there are 65,000 to 90,000 clones, roughly 86% of which are singletons. Input material: peripheral blood. These TCRs come from a man in his sixties with acute or convalescent COVID-19. Each CDR3 is given with its conserved first and last residue. The D gene is left open where the match is weak. A clone size is listed for some rows: how often the clone was seen (once, few, many), or a class if it is expanded.

TRBD1 TRBJ1-6 13 - TRBV12-3/TRBV12-4 CASKGDRGSPLHF TGTGCCAGCAAAGGGGACAGGGGGTCACCCCTCCACTTT
- TRBJ1-5 14 - TRBV28 CASSQGQGNQPQHF TGTGCCAGCAGTCAGGGGCAAGGCAATCAGCCCCAGCATTTT
TRBD2 TRBJ2-3 15 few TRBV5-5 CASSPGVAGADTQYF TGTGCCAGCAGCCCGGGGGTAGCGGGGGCGGATACGCAGTATTTT
- TRBJ1-5 14 - TRBV6-6 CASSYSVVFAPQHF TGTGCCAGCAGTTACTCGGTAGTGTTTGCGCCCCAGCATTTT
TRBD1 TRBJ1-4 15 - TRBV24-1 CATSDPTGGGEKLFF TGTGCCACCAGTGACCCCACAGGGGGCGGTGAAAAACTGTTTTTT
- TRBJ2-5 12 once TRBV6-5 CASSNRVETQYF TGTGCCAGCAGTAATAGAGTAGAGACCCAGTACTTC
- TRBJ1-5 12 - TRBV28 CASKPVNQPQHF TGTGCCAGCAAGCCGGTTAATCAGCCCCAGCATTTT
- TRBJ2-2 15 - TRBV10-3 CAIRGAGGNTGELFF TGTGCCATCAGGGGAGCGGGTGGGAACACCGGGGAGCTGTTTTTT
- TRBJ1-2 14 - TRBV14 CASSQAGTNYGYTF TGTGCCAGCAGCCAGGCGGGGACTAACTATGGCTACACCTTC
TRBD2 TRBJ2-2 16 - TRBV5-1 CASSVTRGGASGELFF TGCGCCAGCAGCGTCACTCGCGGGGGGGCGTCCGGGGAGCTGTTTTTT
TRBD1 TRBJ2-5 15 - TRBV5-8 CASTLGTGGGETQYF TGTGCCAGCACCCTTGGCACAGGGGGCGGAGAGACCCAGTACTTC
TRBD2 TRBJ2-5 16 - TRBV7-8 CASSLGGLAGPETQYF TGTGCCAGCAGCTTAGGTGGTCTAGCGGGACCCGAGACCCAGTACTTC
TRBD2 TRBJ2-3 13 - TRBV12-3/TRBV12-4 CASSFSGPDTQYF TGTGCCAGCAGTTTTAGCGGGCCAGATACGCAGTATTTT
- TRBJ2-5 14 - TRBV5-1 CASSLDPGTETQYF TGCGCCAGCAGCTTGGATCCAGGAACGGAGACCCAGTACTTC
TRBD1 TRBJ1-5 19 - TRBV28 CASTSVGGQGAYSNQPQHF TGTGCCAGCACCTCGGTAGGGGGACAGGGGGCTTATAGCAATCAGCCCCAGCATTTT
TRBD1 TRBJ2-4 13 - TRBV18 CASSPGQINIQYF TGTGCCAGCTCACCGGGACAGATAAACATTCAGTACTTC
TRBD2 TRBJ2-1 18 - TRBV5-6 CASSSTGGSGRSYNEQFF TGTGCCAGCAGCTCTACAGGAGGTAGCGGGAGATCCTACAATGAGCAGTTCTTC
- TRBJ1-3 21 - TRBV2 CASSQRPIGFVQGNSGNTIYF TGTGCCAGCAGTCAAAGGCCGATTGGGTTCGTTCAGGGGAACTCTGGAAACACCATATATTTT
- TRBJ2-5 14 - TRBV7-8 CASSLAAGRETQYF TGTGCCAGCAGCTTAGCGGCGGGCCGAGAGACCCAGTACTTC
TRBD2 TRBJ2-2 17 few TRBV12-5 CASGSGTSGRNTGELFF TGTGCTAGTGGTTCCGGGACTAGCGGGAGGAACACCGGGGAGCTGTTTTTT
- TRBJ1-1 13 - TRBV19 CASTSQGNQKAFF TGTGCCAGTACCTCCCAGGGAAACCAGAAAGCTTTCTTT
- TRBJ2-7 16 - TRBV18 CASSPPSGGGWGEQYF TGTGCCAGCTCACCTCCTTCGGGGGGCGGCTGGGGCGAGCAGTACTTC
TRBD2 TRBJ2-1 20 - TRBV28 CASSGSNQGRGGRSYNEQFF TGTGCCAGCAGCGGATCAAACCAGGGGCGCGGGGGGAGATCCTACAATGAGCAGTTCTTC
- TRBJ1-3 17 - TRBV6-1 CASSESHGASVGYTIYF TGTGCCAGCAGTGAATCACATGGAGCCTCGGTCGGCTACACCATATATTTT
- TRBJ2-2 11 - TRBV28 CASSWAGELFF TGTGCCAGCAGTTGGGCTGGGGAGCTGTTTTTT
- TRBJ2-7 15 once TRBV5-1 CASSHQGRGADEQYF TGCGCCAGCAGCCATCAGGGTCGGGGGGCGGACGAGCAGTACTTC
TRBD1 TRBJ2-3 16 once TRBV24-1 CATSDTRDRDEDTQYF TGTGCCACCAGTGACACCAGGGACAGAGACGAAGATACGCAGTATTTT
TRBD2 TRBJ2-3 16 - TRBV5-1 CASSLAASGATDTQYF TGCGCCAGCAGCTTGGCGGCTAGCGGGGCGACAGATACGCAGTATTTT
TRBD1 TRBJ1-5 16 - TRBV6-6 CASSKGTGESNQPQHF TGTGCCAGCAGTAAAGGGACAGGGGAGAGCAATCAGCCCCAGCATTTT
TRBD1 TRBJ1-6 13 - TRBV11-1 CATRDRENSPLHF TGTGCCACCCGGGACAGGGAAAATTCACCCCTCCACTTT
TRBD1 TRBJ2-1 15 - TRBV13 CASSLTGGSNNEQFF TGTGCCAGCAGCTTGACAGGGGGTAGCAACAATGAGCAGTTCTTC
TRBD1 TRBJ1-2 13 - TRBV3-1/TRBV3-2 CASSFGQAAGYTF TGTGCCAGCAGCTTCGGACAGGCTGCCGGCTACACCTTC
TRBD1 TRBJ2-2 15 - TRBV27 CASSAPGQGTGELFF TGTGCCAGCAGTGCGCCGGGACAGGGCACCGGGGAGCTGTTTTTT
TRBD1 TRBJ2-4 16 - TRBV28 CASSRRTGTGGNIQYF TGTGCCAGCAGCCGTAGGACCGGGACAGGGGGAAACATTCAGTACTTC
- TRBJ2-7 12 - TRBV2 CASSSGTYEQYF TGTGCCAGCAGCTCGGGGACCTACGAGCAGTACTTC
- TRBJ2-3 11 - TRBV24-1 CATRGEDTQYF TGTGCCACCCGCGGGGAAGATACGCAGTATTTT
TRBD1 TRBJ1-2 15 - TRBV2 CASSPVETGISGYTF TGTGCCAGCAGTCCTGTTGAGACAGGGATCTCTGGCTACACCTTC
- TRBJ2-1 12 - TRBV2 CASSLVLGEQFF TGTGCCAGCAGTCTAGTACTCGGGGAGCAGTTCTTC
TRBD1 TRBJ1-1 12 - TRBV19 CASSTTGLKAFF TGTGCCAGTAGTACGACAGGGCTGAAAGCTTTCTTT
- TRBJ2-1 12 once TRBV19 CASNPPPGEQFF TGTGCCAGTAATCCTCCGCCCGGGGAGCAGTTCTTC
TRBD1 TRBJ1-1 14 - TRBV10-1 CASSVDRGRTEAFF TGCGCCAGCAGCGTGGACAGGGGGAGAACTGAAGCTTTCTTT
- TRBJ2-7 13 - TRBV18 CASSPELSTEQYF TGTGCCAGCTCACCCGAGCTAAGTACGGAGCAGTACTTC
- TRBJ2-7 16 - TRBV21-1 CASSCGVAGEGSEQYF TGTGCCAGCAGCTGCGGGGTAGCGGGAGAAGGGAGTGAGCAGTACTTC
- TRBJ1-2 12 - TRBV12-3/TRBV12-4 CASTAGIYGYTF TGTGCCAGCACGGCGGGTATCTATGGCTACACCTTC
- TRBJ2-2 13 - TRBV19 CASSIAGAGELFF TGTGCCAGTAGTATAGCCGGGGCCGGGGAGCTGTTTTTT
- TRBJ1-5 17 - TRBV24-1 CATSDNTGSAGNQPQHF TGTGCCACCAGTGACAATACCGGGTCGGCCGGCAATCAGCCCCAGCATTTT
- TRBJ1-5 12 - TRBV28 CATHLSNQPQHF TGTGCCACACACCTTAGCAATCAGCCCCAGCATTTT
- TRBJ1-2 13 once TRBV7-2 CASSPDNNYGYTF TGTGCCAGCAGTCCGGACAACAACTATGGCTACACCTTC
TRBD2 TRBJ2-3 17 - TRBV6-2/TRBV6-3 CASSYQSGGVGTDTQYF TGTGCCAGCAGTTATCAGTCGGGAGGCGTGGGCACAGATACGCAGTATTTT
TRBD2 TRBJ2-3 17 - TRBV5-1 CASSLAGLAGVRDTQYF TGCGCCAGCAGCTTGGCGGGACTAGCGGGAGTTAGAGATACGCAGTATTTT
- TRBJ1-1 14 - TRBV9 CASSLRPTGAEAFF TGTGCCAGCAGCCTCCGACCGACAGGCGCTGAAGCTTTCTTT
TRBD1 TRBJ2-3 15 - TRBV6-5 CASSWGQGRTDTQYF TGTGCCAGCAGTTGGGGACAGGGGAGAACAGATACGCAGTATTTT
- TRBJ1-1 11 - TRBV29-1 CSVQGNTEAFF TGCAGCGTACAGGGGAACACTGAAGCTTTCTTT
- TRBJ1-2 15 - TRBV11-2 CASSLDEGVNYGYTF TGTGCCAGCAGCTTAGATGAAGGGGTTAACTATGGCTACACCTTC
- TRBJ2-6 14 - TRBV10-3 CAAKGTAGANVLTF TGTGCCGCCAAGGGGACTGCCGGGGCCAACGTCCTGACTTTC
TRBD2 TRBJ2-3 19 - TRBV24-1 CATSERSGTSGRMTDTQYF TGTGCCACCAGTGAGAGATCAGGGACTAGCGGGAGAATGACAGATACGCAGTATTTT
- TRBJ2-5 12 - TRBV12-3/TRBV12-4 CASSYGGATQYF TGTGCCAGCAGTTACGGAGGGGCGACCCAGTACTTC
TRBD1 TRBJ1-4 14 - TRBV13 CASSSGQGGEKLFF TGTGCCAGCAGCTCGGGACAGGGAGGAGAAAAACTGTTTTTT
TRBD1 TRBJ2-5 15 - TRBV2 CASSEGARGLETQYF TGTGCCAGCAGTGAAGGGGCAAGGGGGCTAGAGACCCAGTACTTC
TRBD1 TRBJ2-7 16 - TRBV7-9 CASSSIRDRVTAEQYF TGTGCCAGCAGCTCCATCCGGGACAGGGTTACTGCAGAGCAGTACTTC